The 25 T cell receptor beta chains listed next were all sequenced from one sample in a study of shared T cell receptors in the human thymus. Clones were read by immunoSEQ multiplex PCR, and TCRdb kept only the in-frame ones, dropping some. This repertoire shows about 540,000 clones, around 82% found once; its top ten account for about 0.013%. The same specimen was also included in a second study, on human thymus T cells.

Source material: thymocytes. The receptors were gathered from a boy under two years old with a congenital heart defect.

The genes are TRBV5-8 and TRBJ1-5; the match to TRBD1 covers 9 bases. Losses at the gene ends were 3 bases for V and 6 bases for J; bases not matched to a gene: 10. Germline CDR1 reads SGHTS; CDR2 reads YDEGEE. CDR3 length: 16 amino acids. In DNA, the CDR3 is TGTGCCAGCAGCTCAACTCACACAGGGGGCCGTCAGCCCCAGCATTTT. Its protein product is CASSSTHTGGRQPQHF.

The chain employs TRBV6-1 and TRBJ2-1, with a tentative D call TRBD2 (6 bases). This CDR3 contains 14 residues. V was cut by 6 bases and J by 1 base, with 10 bases left in between. Germline-derived CDR1 and CDR2 are MNHNS and SASEGT. CDR3 coding DNA: TGTGCCAGCAGGCGGGCGGGATCCTACAATGAGCAGTTCTTC. It specifies CASRRAGSYNEQFF.

In this sample, this clone turned up a few times. V and J are TRBV7-8 and TRBJ1-2; 8 nucleotides line up with TRBD1. Trimming cost V 1 base and J 3 bases; bases outside gene matches: 10. CDR3 length: 17 residues. Germline-derived CDR1 and CDR2 are SGHVS and FQNEAQ. The CDR3 is CASSLGSPGQDYYGYTF. The CDR3 coding sequence is TGTGCCAGCAGCTTAGGAAGCCCGGGACAGGACTACTATGGCTACACCTTC.

V usage is TRBV18 and J usage is TRBJ2-7, with TRBD1 matching 9 bases. After removal of 2 bases from V and 5 bases from J, the junction contained 10 bases not matched to a gene. From germline, CDR1 is KGHSH and CDR2 LQKENI. The CDR3 sequence is 16 residues long. The CDR3 region has the DNA TGTGCCAGCTCACCAGAAGGGGACGGGACAGGGCACGAGCAGTACTTC. Encoded protein: CASSPEGDGTGHEQYF.

The gene calls are TRBV4-2 and TRBJ2-1; 10 bases line up with TRBD2. V dropped 3 bases and J dropped 0; count of bases not matched to a gene: 5. The CDR3 is 17 residues long. In germline, CDR1 is LGHNA, CDR2 YNFKEQ. The CDR3 DNA reads TGTGCCAGCAGCCAGGGACTAGCGAACAGCTCCTACAATGAGCAGTTCTTC. Amino acids: CASSQGLANSSYNEQFF.

The rearrangement joins TRBV9 to TRBJ2-5; TRBD2 is a possible D gene (7 bases). The CDR3 sequence is 16 residues long. Germline lookup yields CDR1 SGDLS and CDR2 YYNGEE. V was trimmed by 0 bases and J by 4 bases, leaving 16 bases between them. CDR3 residues: CASSVVMNGGRETQYF. The CDR3 DNA follows: TGTGCCAGCAGCGTAGTAATGAACGGGGGGCGAGAGACCCAGTACTTC.

V gene TRBV5-1 combines with J gene TRBJ2-7; unclear D gene. The CDR3 sequence is 14 residues long. Trimming stripped 5 bases from V and 5 bases from J, with 17 bases between. Germline CDR1 reads SGHRS; CDR2 reads YFSETQ. The CDR3 here is CASRVGEVINEQYF. In DNA form, the CDR3 reads TGCGCCAGCAGGGTCGGCGAGGTTATCAACGAGCAGTACTTC.

This chain connects TRBV5-8 to TRBJ1-1; 8 nucleotides agree with TRBD1. Germline CDR1 reads SGHTS; CDR2 reads YDEGEE. The ends lost 4 bases at V and 12 bases at J; junction bases unmatched: 20. This CDR3 is built from 16 residues. The CDR3 region is CASSHVVRGRGVKTFF. The CDR3 DNA is TGTGCCAGCAGCCACGTAGTCAGGGGGCGCGGGGTAAAAACTTTCTTT.

The rearrangement links TRBV4-3 to TRBJ2-7, with 8 bases aligning to TRBD2. With 0 bases clipped from V and 7 bases from J, the junction kept 26 bases outside the gene matches. Germline CDR1 and CDR2: LGHNA and YSLEER. The CDR3 sequence is 21 residues long. The CDR3 coding sequence is TGCGCCAGCAGCCAAGATGAGGCCCCATCGAGTGGCGGGGGGAAATCCGGGGAGCAGTACTTC. Translating gives CASSQDEAPSSGGGKSGEQYF.

The rearrangement links TRBV30 to TRBJ2-7, with TRBD2 matching over 14 bases. Germline lookup yields CDR1 GTSNPN and CDR2 SVGIG (reference sequence). Losses at the gene ends were 3 bases for V and 4 bases for J; bases not matched to a gene: 11. There are 17 residues in the CDR3. The DNA of the CDR3 is TGTGCCTGGAGCGACGCGGGACTAGCGGGAGTTGGGTACGAGCAGTACTTC. Protein product: CAWSDAGLAGVGYEQYF. Full variable domain (missing parts from reference TRBV30 and TRBJ2-7): SQTIHQWPATLVQPVGSPLSLECTVEGTSNPNLYWYRQAAGRGLQLLFYSVGIGQISSEVPQNLSASRPQDRQFILSSKKLLLSDSGFYLCAWSDAGLAGVGYEQYFGPGTRLTVT.

The genes are TRBV7-8 and TRBJ1-4; tentative D call: TRBD1 (5 bases). V lost 5 bases and J lost 7, with 23 bases in between. CDR3 size: 17 residues. The germline gives CDR1 SGHVS, CDR2 FQNEAQ. CDR3 region: CASSLLRAGPPTEKLFF. The DNA for the CDR3 is TGTGCCAGCAGCCTCCTTCGGGCAGGGCCACCTACTGAAAAACTGTTTTTT.

The V gene is TRBV14, the J gene TRBJ2-7, with D possibly being TRBD1 (6 bases). V was cut by 4 bases and J by 1 base, with 11 bases left in between. This CDR3 spans 14 amino acids. Per the germline V gene, CDR1 is SGHDN and CDR2 is FVKESK. CDR3 DNA: TGTGCCAGCAGCCCTAGACAGGATTCCTACGAGCAGTACTTC. The encoded protein is CASSPRQDSYEQYF.

CDR3: CASSRSIGGAFRYEQYF. The CDR3 coding sequence is TGTGCCAGCAGCCGATCAATAGGGGGGGCATTCAGGTACGAGCAGTACTTC. J is TRBJ2-7 and V is TRBV14, with D possibly being TRBD2 (7 bases). CDR3 size: 17 residues. Germline V gene lookup returns CDR1 SGHDN and CDR2 FVKESK. Between the trimmed V and J ends, which lost 4 bases and 4 bases, there was a span of 23 bases.

The gene calls are TRBV6-6 and TRBJ2-7, with D possibly being TRBD2 (6 bases). Germline V gene data show CDR1 as MNHNY and CDR2 as SVGAGI (reference sequence). This CDR3 has 14 residues. The V end was cut by 10 bases, the J end by 3 bases, with 19 bases between. The CDR3 is CATLRGGVNYEQYF. Written as DNA, the CDR3 is TGTGCCACCCTAAGGGGAGGAGTAAACTACGAGCAGTACTTC.

The chain has TRBV5-1 and TRBJ2-7; TRBD2 aligns across 11 bases. The germline gives CDR1 SGHRS, CDR2 YFSETQ. This CDR3 has 17 residues. V lost 3 bases and J lost 4; bases outside the gene matches: 12. This chain's CDR3 is CASSYLNLAGGLYEQYF. CDR3 bases: TGCGCCAGCAGCTACCTCAACCTAGCGGGAGGCCTATACGAGCAGTACTTC.

In its sample, this clone was seen a few times. The chain's CDR3 is CAWIGTTWGTQYF. CDR3 nucleotide sequence: TGTGCCTGGATCGGGACTACATGGGGGACCCAGTACTTC. The rearrangement links TRBV30 to TRBJ2-5; 7 nucleotides agree with TRBD2. The CDR3 runs to 13 residues. CDR1 GTSNPN and CDR2 SVGIG come from the germline V gene (reference sequence). J lost 7 bases, V lost 4 bases, and 9 bases had no gene match.

The chain carries TRBV27 and TRBJ2-7; TRBD1 agrees at 8 bases. CDR1 MNHEY and CDR2 SMNVEV come from the germline V gene (reference sequence). The CDR3 runs to 16 residues. Unmatched junction bases numbered 12, after V lost 3 bases and J lost 5 bases. For the CDR3, the DNA is TGTGCCAGCAGTTTGGGTCCAGGGGGCGCGTCCAACGAGCAGTACTTC. Amino acids: CASSLGPGGASNEQYF.

The chain has TRBV4-2 and TRBJ2-2; 7 bases agree with TRBD2. Germline lookup yields CDR1 LGHNA and CDR2 YNFKEQ. With 3 bases clipped from V and 3 bases from J, the junction kept 7 bases outside the gene matches. The CDR3 runs 16 residues. The CDR3 coding sequence is TGTGCCAGCAGCCAGTTTCGGGAGGCGGACACCGGGGAGCTGTTTTTT. Encoded protein: CASSQFREADTGELFF.

This chain uses TRBV11-2 with TRBJ2-7; 9 bases are shared with TRBD2. The CDR3 sequence is 16 residues long. Per germline, CDR1 SGHAT and CDR2 FQNNGV. Unmatched junction bases numbered 6, after V lost 1 base and J lost 2 bases. The CDR3 sequence: CASSLGGAGGPYEQYF. Written as DNA, the CDR3 is TGTGCCAGCAGCTTAGGGGGAGCGGGAGGACCCTACGAGCAGTACTTC.

The rearrangement uses TRBV14 and TRBJ2-1, with a weak D call TRBD2 (6 bases). There are 15 residues in the CDR3. Germline V gene sequence: CDR1 SGHDN, CDR2 FVKESK. Trimming removed 0 bases at V and 5 bases at J, with 11 bases between. The DNA of the CDR3 is TGTGCCAGCAGCCAAGACACGGGAGCAGACAATGAGCAGTTCTTC. Translated: CASSQDTGADNEQFF.

Here the CDR3 reads CASSQDLRRDSRNTEAFF. The DNA of the CDR3 is TGTGCCAGCAGCCAAGATCTCCGGCGGGACAGCCGAAACACTGAAGCTTTCTTT. The genes are TRBV4-2 and TRBJ1-1, with 7 bases that match TRBD1. CDR3 length: 18 amino acids. Trimming cost V 0 bases and J 2 bases; bases outside gene matches: 12. Germline CDR1 and CDR2: LGHNA and YNFKEQ.

The table lists this clone with a count of one. The genes are TRBV10-2 and TRBJ2-7, with 12 bases identical to TRBD2. V lost 5 bases and J lost 4; bases outside the gene matches: 3. This CDR3 has 14 amino acids. Germline CDR1 reads WSHSY; CDR2 reads SAAADI. This CDR3 is CASSKTSGSYEQYF. CDR3 sequence (DNA): TGCGCCAGCAGTAAGACTAGCGGGAGTTACGAGCAGTACTTC.

V and J are TRBV27 and TRBJ1-1, with D perhaps TRBD1 (6 bases). The CDR3 is 13 residues long. Deletions cut 7 bases from V and 1 base from J, with 10 bases between. Germline CDR1 and CDR2: MNHEY and SMNVEV (reference sequence). The CDR3 DNA sequence: TGTGCCAGCACCCCGGGACAGAACACTGAAGCTTTCTTT. Translated: CASTPGQNTEAFF.

The chain has TRBV25-1 and TRBJ1-1; 8 positions match TRBD1. The germline V gene has CDR1 MGHDK and CDR2 SYGVNS. V shed 2 bases and J 4 bases; nucleotides not matched to a gene: 9. The CDR3 is 16 amino acids. The CDR3 sequence is CASSEQDRAEGTEAFF. The CDR3 DNA reads as TGTGCCAGCAGTGAACAGGACAGGGCTGAAGGCACTGAAGCTTTCTTT. The full variable domain, completed using reference TRBV25-1 and TRBJ1-1, is EADIYQTPRYLVIGTGKKITLECSQTMGHDKMYWYQQDPGMELHLIHYSYGVNSTEKGDLSSESTVSRIRTEHFPLTLESARPSHTSQYLCASSEQDRAEGTEAFFGQGTRLTVV.

This chain uses TRBV11-3 with TRBJ1-1; possible D gene TRBD1, 6 bases. The germline CDR1 and CDR2 sequences are SGHNT and YENEEA. This CDR3 region has 16 residues. Between the trimmed V and J ends, which lost 1 base and 0 bases, there was a span of 12 bases. The CDR3 bases are TGTGCCAGCAGCTTAGGGCAGGGGACTATGAACACTGAAGCTTTCTTT. This gives the protein CASSLGQGTMNTEAFF.